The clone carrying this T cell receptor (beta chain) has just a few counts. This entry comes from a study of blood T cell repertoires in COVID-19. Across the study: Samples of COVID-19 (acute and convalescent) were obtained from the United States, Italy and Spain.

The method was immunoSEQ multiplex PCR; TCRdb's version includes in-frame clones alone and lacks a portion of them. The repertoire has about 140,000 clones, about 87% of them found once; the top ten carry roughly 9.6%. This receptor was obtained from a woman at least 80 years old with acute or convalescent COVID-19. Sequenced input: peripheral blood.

The CDR3 DNA reads TGTGCCAGCCAAACTGCCCCGGGGAATCACTATGGCTACACCTTC. It translates to CASQTAPGNHYGYTF. The rearrangement uses TRBV19 and TRBJ1-2; D remains unclear. The CDR3 consists of 15 residues. Germline lookup yields CDR1 LNHDA and CDR2 SQIVND (reference sequence). V lost 9 bases and J lost 3, with 20 bases in between.